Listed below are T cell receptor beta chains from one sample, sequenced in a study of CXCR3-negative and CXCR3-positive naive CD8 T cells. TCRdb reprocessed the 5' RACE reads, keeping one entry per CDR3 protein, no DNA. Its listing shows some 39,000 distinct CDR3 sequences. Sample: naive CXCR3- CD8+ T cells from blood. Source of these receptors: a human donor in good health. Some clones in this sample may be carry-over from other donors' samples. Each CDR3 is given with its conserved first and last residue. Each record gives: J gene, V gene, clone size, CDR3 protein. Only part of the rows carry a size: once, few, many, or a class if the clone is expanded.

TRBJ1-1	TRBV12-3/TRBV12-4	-	CASSGQMAALEAFF
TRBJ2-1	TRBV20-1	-	CSARLVYSNEQFF
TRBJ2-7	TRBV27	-	CASAGTGGTYEQYF
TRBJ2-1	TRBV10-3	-	CAISVGTSGYNEQFF
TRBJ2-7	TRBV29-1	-	CSVGVGLYEQYF
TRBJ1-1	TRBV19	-	CASSMRVNTEAFF
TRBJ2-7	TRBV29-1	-	CSVEGGLTYEQYF
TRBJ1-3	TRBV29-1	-	CSVAFGNTIYF
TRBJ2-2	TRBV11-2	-	CASSLIPGELFF
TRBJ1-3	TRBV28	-	CASSLIRGVSGNTIYF
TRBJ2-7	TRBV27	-	CASSSGAEQYF
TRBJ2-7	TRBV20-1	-	CSVGGDDYEQYF
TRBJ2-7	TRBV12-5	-	CASGLSRGRFYEQYF
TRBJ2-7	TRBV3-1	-	CASSPGLAGGEQYF
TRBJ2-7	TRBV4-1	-	CASSQGGVGGYSYNEQFF
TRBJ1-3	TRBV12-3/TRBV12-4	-	CASTLGAGNTIYF
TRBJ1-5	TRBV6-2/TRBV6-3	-	CASSRGGANQPQHF
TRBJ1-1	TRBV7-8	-	CASSLSGTGATEAFF
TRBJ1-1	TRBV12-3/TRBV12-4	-	CASSKTGNTEAFF
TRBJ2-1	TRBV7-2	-	CASSLWGASSYNEQFF
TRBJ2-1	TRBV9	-	CASSRGTGREQFF
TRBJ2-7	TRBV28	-	CASSLWRDTSYEQYF
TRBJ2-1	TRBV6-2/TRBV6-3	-	CASGRTALSLDNEQFF
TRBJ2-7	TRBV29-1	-	CSVEGLGYGLQSYEQYF
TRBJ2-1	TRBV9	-	CASSVTSGGNEQFF
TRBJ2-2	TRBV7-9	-	CASSPEERTVTPGSCFF
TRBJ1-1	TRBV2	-	CASSEGLATDTEAFF
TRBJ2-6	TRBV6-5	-	CASSSVPGSGGANVLTF
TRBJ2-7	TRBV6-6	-	CASSYSSSGSYEQYF
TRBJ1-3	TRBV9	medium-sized	CASSDQKESGNTIYF
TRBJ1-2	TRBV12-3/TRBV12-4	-	CASSWLGADDNYGYTF
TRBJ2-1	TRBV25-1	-	CASAAIAGVNEQFF
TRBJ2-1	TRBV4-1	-	CASSQDRGVPWDEQFF
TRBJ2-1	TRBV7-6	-	CASSLAWGQGAADEQFF
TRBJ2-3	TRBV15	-	CATGYGGATDTQYF
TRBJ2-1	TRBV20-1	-	CSARDLMGRDDEQFF
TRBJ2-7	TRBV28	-	CASILGGGGGEQYF
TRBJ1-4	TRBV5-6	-	CASNAGQKNEKLFF
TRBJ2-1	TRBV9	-	CASSGGTGYNEQFF
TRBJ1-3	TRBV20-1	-	CSASTTGNTIYF
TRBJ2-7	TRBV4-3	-	CASSQVVRGSYEQYF
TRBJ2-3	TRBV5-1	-	CASSIPPTDTQYF
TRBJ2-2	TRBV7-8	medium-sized	CASIPTTGELFF
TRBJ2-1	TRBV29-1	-	CSVGDLGTASSYNEQFF
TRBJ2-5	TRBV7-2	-	CASSQMTGLETQYF
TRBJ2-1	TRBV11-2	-	CASSLSRGGRNEQFF
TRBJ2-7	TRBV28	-	CASSFALNYEQYF
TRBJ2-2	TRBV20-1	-	CSARDLASEGGGDTGELFF
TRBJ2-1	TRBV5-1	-	CASSFELYNEQFF
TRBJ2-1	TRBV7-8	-	CASSLSGEEQFF
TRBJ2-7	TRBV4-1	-	CASSQVAGNYEQYF
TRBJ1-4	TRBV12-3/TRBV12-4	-	CASSQGGWGEKLFF
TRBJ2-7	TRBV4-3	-	CASSQDVGGTYEQYF
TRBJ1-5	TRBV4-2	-	CASSQRDGSNQPQHF
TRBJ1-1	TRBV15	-	CATRTGPTEAFF